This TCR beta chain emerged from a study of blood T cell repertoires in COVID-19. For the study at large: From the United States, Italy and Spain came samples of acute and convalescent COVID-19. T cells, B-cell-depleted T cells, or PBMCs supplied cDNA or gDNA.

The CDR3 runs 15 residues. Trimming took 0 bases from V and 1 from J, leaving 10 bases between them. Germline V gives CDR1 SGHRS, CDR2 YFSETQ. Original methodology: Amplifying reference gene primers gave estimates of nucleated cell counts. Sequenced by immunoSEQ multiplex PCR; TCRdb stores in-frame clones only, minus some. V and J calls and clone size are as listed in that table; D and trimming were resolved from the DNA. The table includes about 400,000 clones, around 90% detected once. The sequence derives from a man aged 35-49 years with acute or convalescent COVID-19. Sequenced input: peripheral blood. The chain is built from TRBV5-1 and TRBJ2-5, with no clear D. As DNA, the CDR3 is TGCGCCAGCAGCTTGGGGGCCGCTACCCAAGAGACCCAGTACTTC. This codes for CASSLGAATQETQYF.